This T cell receptor (beta chain) derives from a study of T cells in Graves' hyperthyroidism and ophthalmopathy. Study as a whole: The authors collected peripheral blood at initial diagnosis, before any treatment. The study's findings and limits: Ophthalmopathy got predicted by the model a median around 6.6 months before its onset. Ophthalmopathy stood apart from stable hyperthyroidism in a 13 V-J model. Peripheral blood also featured most of the thyroid clonotypes expanded above 0.001.

Per the germline V gene, CDR1 is SGHAT and CDR2 is FQDESV (reference sequence). Between the trimmed V and J ends, which lost 2 bases and 0 bases, there was a span of 14 bases. The CDR3 is 17 residues long. Researchers amplified the TCR beta CDR3 regions from RNA transcripts. Primed by the HTBI set, a first-round RT-PCR was run on the TCR CDR3. TCRdb used MiXCR to reprocess the multiplex PCR reads, holding one entry per CDR3 protein. This table holds about 520,000 distinct CDR3 sequences, roughly 24% found once. In its sample, this clonotype was seen many times. The antigen remains unidentified. Specimen: blood. The receptor was derived from a woman aged 25 to 39 with Graves' ophthalmopathy. This chain links TRBV11-1 with TRBJ1-5; the D gene is possibly TRBD1 (5 bases). The CDR3 loop reads CASSLSGGTDSNQPQHF. The CDR3 nucleotides are TGTGCCAGCAGCTTATCGGGGGGGACGGATAGCAATCAGCCCCAGCATTTT.